This TCR beta chain was recorded in a study of OX40 agonist ivuxolimab in advanced cancers. Whole-study context: Having had anti-PD-1, anti-PD-L1 or anti-CTLA-4 therapy before was allowed, and more than 35% had some.

Sequencing used immunoSEQ multiplex PCR; TCRdb keeps in-frame clones, though not all of them. The profile covers some 50,000 clones, with more than 75% appearing a single time and roughly an eighth taken by the ten largest. This CDR3 comprises 12 residues. V gave up 6 bases and J gave up 11 bases; unmatched junction bases: 6. Germline-derived CDR1 and CDR2 are MDHEN and SYDVKM. The input for sequencing was CD4+ or CD8+ T cells sorted from blood, taken in a trial of the OX40 agonist ivuxolimab. The chain has TRBV28 and TRBJ2-1; 8 nucleotides align to TRBD2. This TCR came from an adult with an advanced solid tumor such as melanoma, head and neck, liver or kidney cancer. Written as DNA, the CDR3 is TGTGCCAGCAGAATGGGACTAGAGAAGCAGTTCTTC. This encodes CASRMGLEKQFF.